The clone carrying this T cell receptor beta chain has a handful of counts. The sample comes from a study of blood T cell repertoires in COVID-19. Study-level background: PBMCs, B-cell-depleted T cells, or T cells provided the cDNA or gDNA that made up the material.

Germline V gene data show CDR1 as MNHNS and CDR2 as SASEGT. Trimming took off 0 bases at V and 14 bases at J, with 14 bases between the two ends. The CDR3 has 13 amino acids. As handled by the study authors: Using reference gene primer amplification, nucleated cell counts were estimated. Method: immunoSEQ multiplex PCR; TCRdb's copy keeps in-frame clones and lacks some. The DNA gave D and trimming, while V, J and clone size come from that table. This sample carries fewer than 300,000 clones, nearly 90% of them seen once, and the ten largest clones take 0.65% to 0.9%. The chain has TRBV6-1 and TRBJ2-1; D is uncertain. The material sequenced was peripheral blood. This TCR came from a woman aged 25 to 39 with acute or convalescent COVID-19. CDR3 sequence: CASSEALRVLEFF. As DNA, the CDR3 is TGTGCCAGCAGTGAAGCGCTTCGGGTATTGGAGTTCTTC.